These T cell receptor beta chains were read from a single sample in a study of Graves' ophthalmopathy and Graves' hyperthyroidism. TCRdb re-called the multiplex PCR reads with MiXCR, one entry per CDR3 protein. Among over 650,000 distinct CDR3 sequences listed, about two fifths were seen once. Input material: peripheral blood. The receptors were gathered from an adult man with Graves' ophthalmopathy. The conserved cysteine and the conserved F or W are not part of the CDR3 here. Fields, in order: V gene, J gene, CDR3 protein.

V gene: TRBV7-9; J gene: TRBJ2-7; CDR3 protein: ASRPPGQGKYEQY
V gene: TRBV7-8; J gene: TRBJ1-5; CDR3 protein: ASSLGTLSNQPQH
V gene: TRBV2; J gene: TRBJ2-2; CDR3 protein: ASSWAPRGAGELF
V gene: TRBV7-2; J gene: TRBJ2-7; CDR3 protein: ASSLVEGLYEQY
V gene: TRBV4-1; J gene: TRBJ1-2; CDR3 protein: ASSQVGVNFRYGYT
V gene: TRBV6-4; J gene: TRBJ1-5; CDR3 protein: ASSDTDRGRSQPQH
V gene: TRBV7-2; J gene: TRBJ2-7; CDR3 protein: ASSLGGSFEQY
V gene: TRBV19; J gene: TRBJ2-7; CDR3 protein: ASSMVGALEQY
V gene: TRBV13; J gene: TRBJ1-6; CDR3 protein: ASSLSSDRWRNSPLH
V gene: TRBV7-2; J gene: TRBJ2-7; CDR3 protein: ASSRTYEQY
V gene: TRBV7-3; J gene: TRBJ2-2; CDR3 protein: ASSSAGGLF
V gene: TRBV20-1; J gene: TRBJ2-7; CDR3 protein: SARTAGGGEQY
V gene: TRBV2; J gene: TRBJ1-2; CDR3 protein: ASSELTYGYT
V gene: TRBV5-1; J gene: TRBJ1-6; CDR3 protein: ASSLQGLDSPLH
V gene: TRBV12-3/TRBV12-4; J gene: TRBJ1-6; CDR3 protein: ASSLAGNSPLH
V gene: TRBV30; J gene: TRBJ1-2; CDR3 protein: AWNRVSNYDYT
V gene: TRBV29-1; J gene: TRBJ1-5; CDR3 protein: SVSPGNNQPQH
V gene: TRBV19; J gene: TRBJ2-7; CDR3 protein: ATEQVGISSYEQY
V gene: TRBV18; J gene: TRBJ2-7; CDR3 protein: ASSPGQHNYEQY
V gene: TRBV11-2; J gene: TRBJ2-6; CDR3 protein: ASSLALYSGANVLT
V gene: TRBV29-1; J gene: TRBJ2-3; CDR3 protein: SGLGGNGDTQY
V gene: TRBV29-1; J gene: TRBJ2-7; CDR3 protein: SVIPGLAGGLYEQY
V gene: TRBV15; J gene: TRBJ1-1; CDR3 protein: ATSSYRGTRSTEAF
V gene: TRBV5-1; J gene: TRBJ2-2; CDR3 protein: ASSGAAGLAGVNGELF
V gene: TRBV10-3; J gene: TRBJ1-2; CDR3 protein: AIRHREDGYT
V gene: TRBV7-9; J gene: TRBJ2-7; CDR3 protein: ASSLGVAGGEEQY
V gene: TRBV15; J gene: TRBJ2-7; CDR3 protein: ATSRALPEYEQY
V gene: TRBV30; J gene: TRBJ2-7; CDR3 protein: AWSMGRDYEQY
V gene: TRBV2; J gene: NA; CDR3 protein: ASSSVDWEQY
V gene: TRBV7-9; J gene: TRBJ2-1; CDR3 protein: ASSPHNEQF
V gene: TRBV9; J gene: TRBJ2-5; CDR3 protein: ASSAGHQETQY
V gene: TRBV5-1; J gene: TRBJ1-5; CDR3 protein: ASSQESGLGQPQH
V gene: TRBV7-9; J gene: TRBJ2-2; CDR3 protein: ASSLPSGRGPRTGELF
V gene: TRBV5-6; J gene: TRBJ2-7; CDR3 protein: AWSLGQGASEQY
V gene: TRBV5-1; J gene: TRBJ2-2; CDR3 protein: ASSLAVVTGELF
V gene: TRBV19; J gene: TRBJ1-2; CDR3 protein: ASSTGTTNYGYT
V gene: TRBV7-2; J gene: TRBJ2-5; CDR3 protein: ASRRGEETQY
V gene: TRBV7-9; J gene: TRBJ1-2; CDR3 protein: ASSLGKTGFDGYT
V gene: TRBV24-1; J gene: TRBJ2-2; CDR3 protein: ATSDLLTGELF
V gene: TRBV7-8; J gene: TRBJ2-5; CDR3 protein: ASQKPRETQY
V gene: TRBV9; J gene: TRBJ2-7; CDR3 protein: ASSVGVVGRYEQY